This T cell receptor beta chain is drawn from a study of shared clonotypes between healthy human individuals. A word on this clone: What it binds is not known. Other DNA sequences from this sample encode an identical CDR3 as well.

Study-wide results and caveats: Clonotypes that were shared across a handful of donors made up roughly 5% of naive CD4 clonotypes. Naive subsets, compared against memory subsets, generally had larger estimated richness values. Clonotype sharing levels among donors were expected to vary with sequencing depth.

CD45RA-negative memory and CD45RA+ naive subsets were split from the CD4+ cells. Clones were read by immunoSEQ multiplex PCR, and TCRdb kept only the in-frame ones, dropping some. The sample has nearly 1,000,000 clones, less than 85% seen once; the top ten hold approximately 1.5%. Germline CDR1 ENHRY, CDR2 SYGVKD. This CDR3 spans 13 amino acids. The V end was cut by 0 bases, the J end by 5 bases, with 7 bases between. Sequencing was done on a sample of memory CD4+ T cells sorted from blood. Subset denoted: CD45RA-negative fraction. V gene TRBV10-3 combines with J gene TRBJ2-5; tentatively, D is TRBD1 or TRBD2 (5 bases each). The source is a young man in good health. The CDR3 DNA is TGTGCCATCAGTGAGTCGGGGGTGGAGACCCAGTACTTC. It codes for CAISESGVETQYF.